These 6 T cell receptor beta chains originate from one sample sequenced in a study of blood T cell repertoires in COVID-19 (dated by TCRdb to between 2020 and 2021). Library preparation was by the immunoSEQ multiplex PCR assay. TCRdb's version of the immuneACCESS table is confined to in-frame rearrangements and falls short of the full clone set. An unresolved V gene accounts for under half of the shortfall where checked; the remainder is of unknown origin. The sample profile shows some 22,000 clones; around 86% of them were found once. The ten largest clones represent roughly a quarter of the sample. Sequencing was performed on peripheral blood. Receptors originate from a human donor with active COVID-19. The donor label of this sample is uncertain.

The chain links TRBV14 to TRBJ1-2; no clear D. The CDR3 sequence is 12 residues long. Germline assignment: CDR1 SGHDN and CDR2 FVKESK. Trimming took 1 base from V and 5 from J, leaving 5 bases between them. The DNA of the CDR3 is TGTGCCAGCAGCCAAGCCGGTTATGGCTACACCTTC. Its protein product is CASSQAGYGYTF. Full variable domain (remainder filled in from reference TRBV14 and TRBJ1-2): EAGVTQFPSHSVIEKGQTVTLRCDPISGHDNLYWYRRVMGKEIKFLLHFVKESKQDESGMPNNRFLAERTGGTYSTLKVQPAELEDSGVYFCASSQAGYGYTFGSGTRLTVV.

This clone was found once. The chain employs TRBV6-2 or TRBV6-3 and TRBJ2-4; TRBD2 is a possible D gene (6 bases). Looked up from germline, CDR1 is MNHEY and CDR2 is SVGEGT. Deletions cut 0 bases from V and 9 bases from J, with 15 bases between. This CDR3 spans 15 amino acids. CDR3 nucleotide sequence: TGTGCCAGCAGTTACTCCCCCGCGGAGGGCGGCATTCAGTACTTC. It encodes CASSYSPAEGGIQYF.

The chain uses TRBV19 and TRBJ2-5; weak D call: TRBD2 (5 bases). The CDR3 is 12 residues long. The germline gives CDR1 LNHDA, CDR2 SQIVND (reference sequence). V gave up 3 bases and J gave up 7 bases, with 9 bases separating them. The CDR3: CASSMARGTQYF. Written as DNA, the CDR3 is TGTGCCAGTAGTATGGCTCGGGGGACCCAGTACTTC.

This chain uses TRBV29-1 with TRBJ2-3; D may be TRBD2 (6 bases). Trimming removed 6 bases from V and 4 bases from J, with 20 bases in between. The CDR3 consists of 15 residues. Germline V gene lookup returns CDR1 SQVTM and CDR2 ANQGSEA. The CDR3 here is CSVQAQAPGADTQYF. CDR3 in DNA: TGCAGCGTCCAAGCCCAGGCGCCGGGGGCAGATACGCAGTATTTT.

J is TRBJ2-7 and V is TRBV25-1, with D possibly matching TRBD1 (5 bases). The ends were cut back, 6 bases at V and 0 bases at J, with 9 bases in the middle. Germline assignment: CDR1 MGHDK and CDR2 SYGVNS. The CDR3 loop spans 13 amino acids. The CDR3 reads CASRGENSYEQYF. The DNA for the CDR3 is TGTGCCAGCAGAGGGGAAAACTCCTACGAGCAGTACTTC.

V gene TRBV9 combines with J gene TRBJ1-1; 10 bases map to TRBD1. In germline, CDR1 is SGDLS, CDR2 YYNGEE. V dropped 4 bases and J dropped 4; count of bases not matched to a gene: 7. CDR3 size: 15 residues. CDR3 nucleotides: TGTGCCAGCAGCCCCCGACAGGGGGCCAGCACTGAAGCTTTCTTT. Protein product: CASSPRQGASTEAFF.